Listed below are T cell receptor beta chains from one sample, sequenced in a study of T-cell reconstitution after alpha-beta-depleted transplantation in children. TCRdb fed the PCR reads into MiXCR, producing one record per CDR3 protein. The profile shows 700,000 to 950,000 distinct CDR3 sequences, roughly 15% of them singletons. Sequenced here: PBMCs, mostly from graft donor cells, sampled 360 days after TCRalphabeta/CD19-depleted stem cell transplant. The receptors were sampled from a male patient between 10 and 17 years old who had a stem cell transplant for acute lymphoblastic leukemia, so the T cells may come from the graft donor. CDR3s include the opening cysteine and the closing phenylalanine or tryptophan. Each record gives: clone size, V gene, J gene, D gene, CDR3 DNA, CDR3 protein. A D gene is named only where the DNA matches it firmly. Rows may omit the clone size; those that give it use once, few, many or a size class.

clone size: many
V gene: TRBV5-1
J gene: TRBJ2-5
D gene: NA
CDR3 DNA: TGTGCCAGCAGCTTGGGTTGGCAAGAGACCCAGTACTTC
CDR3 protein: CASSLGWQETQYF

clone size: few
V gene: TRBV20-1
J gene: TRBJ2-7
D gene: NA
CDR3 DNA: TGCAGTGCTAGAGCCAGCGGCGGCCCCTACGAGCAGTACTTC
CDR3 protein: CSARASGGPYEQYF

clone size: NA
V gene: TRBV2
J gene: TRBJ2-5
D gene: NA
CDR3 DNA: TGTGCCAGCAGTGGGAACCAAGAGACCCAGTACTTC
CDR3 protein: CASSGNQETQYF

clone size: few
V gene: TRBV20-1
J gene: TRBJ2-3
D gene: NA
CDR3 DNA: TGCAGCGCCAGGACCAGTTCCAGGAGAACAGATACGCAGTATTTT
CDR3 protein: CSARTSSRRTDTQYF

clone size: few
V gene: TRBV10-3
J gene: TRBJ2-2
D gene: NA
CDR3 DNA: TGTGCCATCCCCCCCGAAACGACAGCTACGAACACCGGGGAGCTGTTTTTT
CDR3 protein: CAIPPETTATNTGELFF

clone size: few
V gene: TRBV20-1
J gene: TRBJ2-2
D gene: NA
CDR3 DNA: TGCAGTGCTAGAGGGCAGAGGTGGAACACCGGGGAGCTGTTTTTT
CDR3 protein: CSARGQRWNTGELFF

clone size: few
V gene: TRBV27
J gene: TRBJ1-1
D gene: NA
CDR3 DNA: TGTGCCAGCAGCCTCCCGGGACCGGGCACTGAAGCTTTCTTT
CDR3 protein: CASSLPGPGTEAFF

clone size: many
V gene: TRBV27
J gene: TRBJ2-7
D gene: NA
CDR3 DNA: TGTGCCAGCAGTTGGGCAGGAGCATCCTACGAGCAGTACTTC
CDR3 protein: CASSWAGASYEQYF

clone size: NA
V gene: TRBV4-1
J gene: TRBJ1-4
D gene: NA
CDR3 DNA: TGCGCCAGCAGCCAAGATCCCCAGGGGCGGCAGGGGCTTAATGAAAAACTGTTTTTT
CDR3 protein: CASSQDPQGRQGLNEKLFF

clone size: once
V gene: TRBV5-1
J gene: TRBJ1-5
D gene: NA
CDR3 DNA: TGCGCCAGCAGCATGGACGGTAGCAATCAGCCCCAGCATTTT
CDR3 protein: CASSMDGSNQPQHF

clone size: few
V gene: TRBV5-1
J gene: TRBJ2-4
D gene: TRBD2
CDR3 DNA: TGCGCCAGCAGCACGACTAGCGGGAGTACCAAAAACATTCAGTACTTC
CDR3 protein: CASSTTSGSTKNIQYF

clone size: NA
V gene: TRBV20-1
J gene: TRBJ1-1
D gene: TRBD1
CDR3 DNA: TGCAGTGCTAGCGCCTGGGACAGGGGCACTGAAGCTTTCTTT
CDR3 protein: CSASAWDRGTEAFF

clone size: NA
V gene: TRBV20-1
J gene: TRBJ2-1
D gene: TRBD2
CDR3 DNA: TGCAGTGCTAGAGACATTTTTTCCGTCCGGGGGAGCGGGAGTGGGGGCAATGAGCAGTTCTTC
CDR3 protein: CSARDIFSVRGSGSGGNEQFF

clone size: NA
V gene: TRBV15
J gene: TRBJ1-5
D gene: NA
CDR3 DNA: TGTGCCACCAGCAGAGGCAGGGGCGGCAATCAGCCCCAGCATTTT
CDR3 protein: CATSRGRGGNQPQHF

clone size: few
V gene: TRBV7-9
J gene: TRBJ2-3
D gene: NA
CDR3 DNA: TGTGCCAGCAGCCAGGGGACACCCACCACAGATACGCAGTATTTT
CDR3 protein: CASSQGTPTTDTQYF

clone size: NA
V gene: TRBV12-3/TRBV12-4
J gene: TRBJ1-1
D gene: NA
CDR3 DNA: TGTGCCAGCAGTTTAGGGGTTAGGGGAGGGAGGACTGAAGCTTTCTTT
CDR3 protein: CASSLGVRGGRTEAFF

clone size: few
V gene: TRBV12-3/TRBV12-4
J gene: TRBJ2-1
D gene: NA
CDR3 DNA: TGTGCCAGCAGTTTACTTGCGGAAATAAGGAATGAGCAGTTCTTC
CDR3 protein: CASSLLAEIRNEQFF

clone size: few
V gene: TRBV10-1
J gene: TRBJ2-3
D gene: NA
CDR3 DNA: TGCGCCAGCAGTGGACACGGAAAAGCTATAGATACGCAGTATTTT
CDR3 protein: CASSGHGKAIDTQYF

clone size: few
V gene: TRBV12-3/TRBV12-4
J gene: TRBJ1-6
D gene: NA
CDR3 DNA: TGTGCCAGCAGTGGGGGGGGGACGGGTTATAATTCACCCCTCCACTTT
CDR3 protein: CASSGGGTGYNSPLHF

clone size: few
V gene: TRBV12-3/TRBV12-4
J gene: TRBJ2-1
D gene: NA
CDR3 DNA: TGTGCCAGCCATACAGCCTTTGGCGAGCAGTTCTTC
CDR3 protein: CASHTAFGEQFF

clone size: few
V gene: TRBV5-1
J gene: TRBJ2-5
D gene: NA
CDR3 DNA: TGCGCCAGCAGCTCGGAATGGGAGACCCAGTACTTC
CDR3 protein: CASSSEWETQYF

clone size: NA
V gene: TRBV27
J gene: TRBJ2-5
D gene: NA
CDR3 DNA: TGTGCCAGCAAATCAGGGGTCGGCCAGTACTTC
CDR3 protein: CASKSGVGQYF

clone size: NA
V gene: TRBV6-2/TRBV6-3
J gene: TRBJ2-7
D gene: NA
CDR3 DNA: TGTGCCAGCAGTTACCCCTTCGGGATTTCGGGAATACCCTACGAGCAGTACTTC
CDR3 protein: CASSYPFGISGIPYEQYF

clone size: NA
V gene: TRBV3-1
J gene: TRBJ2-1
D gene: NA
CDR3 DNA: TGTGCCAGCAGCCCCGAGGGGCCCCAAATCCTATACAATGAGCAGTTCTTC
CDR3 protein: CASSPEGPQILYNEQFF

clone size: NA
V gene: TRBV12-3/TRBV12-4
J gene: TRBJ1-2
D gene: NA
CDR3 DNA: TGTGCCAGCAGTTTCTGGCAGGGAAGCTACGGCTACACCTTC
CDR3 protein: CASSFWQGSYGYTF

clone size: few
V gene: TRBV20-1
J gene: TRBJ1-2
D gene: TRBD1
CDR3 DNA: TGCAGTGCTAGAACCCTCCAACAGGGGAAATTTTATGGCTACACCTTC
CDR3 protein: CSARTLQQGKFYGYTF

clone size: many
V gene: TRBV3-1
J gene: TRBJ2-5
D gene: TRBD2
CDR3 DNA: TGTGCCAGCAGCCAAGGACTAGCGGGAGGAGGGGAGACCCAGTACTTC
CDR3 protein: CASSQGLAGGGETQYF

clone size: NA
V gene: TRBV7-2
J gene: TRBJ2-5
D gene: NA
CDR3 DNA: TGTGCCAGCAGCTTAGATTCTAGTAGAGAGACCCAGTACTTC
CDR3 protein: CASSLDSSRETQYF

clone size: many
V gene: TRBV28
J gene: TRBJ2-2
D gene: NA
CDR3 DNA: TGTGCCAGCAATTTAGGGGCCCACACCGGGGAGCTGTTTTTT
CDR3 protein: CASNLGAHTGELFF

clone size: NA
V gene: TRBV5-1
J gene: TRBJ2-1
D gene: TRBD2
CDR3 DNA: TGCGCCAGCAGCTTGGCTCGGTCTCTAGCGGGAGGAGGGTCCTACAATGAGCAGTTCTTC
CDR3 protein: CASSLARSLAGGGSYNEQFF

clone size: few
V gene: TRBV12-3/TRBV12-4
J gene: TRBJ2-7
D gene: NA
CDR3 DNA: TGTGCCAGCAGTTTAGACAGGGCCCTCTACGAGCAGTACTTC
CDR3 protein: CASSLDRALYEQYF

clone size: NA
V gene: TRBV24-1
J gene: TRBJ2-1
D gene: TRBD2
CDR3 DNA: TGTGCCACCAGTGAAGGACTAGCTCGCAATGAGCAGTTCTTC
CDR3 protein: CATSEGLARNEQFF